This TCR beta chain was sequenced for a study of T cells in Graves' hyperthyroidism and ophthalmopathy. Trimming stripped 3 bases from V and 6 bases from J, with 10 bases between. The germline V gene encodes CDR1 SGHNT and CDR2 YYREEE (reference sequence). This CDR3 region has 13 residues. The source material, RNA transcripts, was used to amplify TCR beta CDR3 regions. TCR CDR3 regions were first amplified by RT-PCR with HTBI primers. MiXCR was run by TCRdb on the multiplex PCR reads, yielding one entry per CDR3 protein. The sample lists about 400,000 distinct CDR3 sequences, under 15% occurring once.

This receptor was taken from a woman in her thirties with Graves' hyperthyroidism. V and J are TRBV5-4 and TRBJ2-1; possibly TRBD1 for D (5 bases). Material: blood. The CDR3 reads CASSWTLGNEQFF. DNA of the CDR3: TGTGCCAGCAGCTGGACACTGGGCAATGAGCAGTTCTTC.